This entry features one T cell receptor beta chain sequence. Only in-frame clones appear in the TCRdb table, and some are missing; sequencing was by immunoSEQ multiplex PCR. The sample records around 91,000 clones, 85% being singletons. The data were taken from a study of blood T cell repertoires in COVID-19. Study overall: Researchers got acute and convalescent COVID-19 samples from the United States, Italy and Spain.

Germline assignment: CDR1 SGHNT and CDR2 YYREEE (reference sequence). Trimming cost V 3 bases and J 4 bases, with 10 bases left between them. The CDR3 is 13 residues long. The rearrangement joins TRBV5-4 to TRBJ1-2; D remains ambiguous. Sequenced input: peripheral blood. The receptor comes from a man at least 80 years old with acute or convalescent COVID-19. The CDR3 DNA sequence: TGTGCCAGCAGCTCTAGTAGGAGCTATGGCTACACCTTC. Encoded protein: CASSSSRSYGYTF.